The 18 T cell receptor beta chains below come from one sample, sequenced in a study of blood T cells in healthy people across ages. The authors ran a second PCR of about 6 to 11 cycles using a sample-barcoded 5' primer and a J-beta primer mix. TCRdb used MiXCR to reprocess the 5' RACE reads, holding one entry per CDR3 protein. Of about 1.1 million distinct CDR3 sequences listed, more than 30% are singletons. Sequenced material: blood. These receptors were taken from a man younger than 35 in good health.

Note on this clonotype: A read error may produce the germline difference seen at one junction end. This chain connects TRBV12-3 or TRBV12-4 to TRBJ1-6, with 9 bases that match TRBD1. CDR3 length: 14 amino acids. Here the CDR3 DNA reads TGTGCCAGCAGCAGGACAGGGGCCGATTCACCCCCCCACTTT. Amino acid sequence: CASSRTGADSPPHF.

The CDR3 spells CASSQTGGNLAKNIQYF. The CDR3 DNA follows: TGTGCCAGCAGCCAAACCGGAGGGAATCTAGCCAAAAACATTCAGTACTTC. The chain couples TRBV7-2 to TRBJ2-4; D perhaps matches TRBD2 (6 bases). Deletions cut 5 bases from V and 0 bases from J, with 17 bases between. The CDR3 contains 17 residues. Germline V lookup: CDR1 SGHTA, CDR2 FQGNSA.

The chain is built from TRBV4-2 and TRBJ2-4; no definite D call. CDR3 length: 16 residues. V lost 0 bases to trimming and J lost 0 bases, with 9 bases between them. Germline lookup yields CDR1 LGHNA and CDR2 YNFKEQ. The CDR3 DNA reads TGTGCCAGCAGCCAAGATTATGGTGAAGCCAAAAACATTCAGTACTTC. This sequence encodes CASSQDYGEAKNIQYF.

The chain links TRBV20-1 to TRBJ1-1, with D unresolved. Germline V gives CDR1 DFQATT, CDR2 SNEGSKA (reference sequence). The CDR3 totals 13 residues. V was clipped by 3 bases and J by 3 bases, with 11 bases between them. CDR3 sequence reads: CSASEGLDTEAFF. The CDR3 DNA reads TGCAGTGCTAGTGAGGGCTTGGACACTGAAGCTTTCTTT.

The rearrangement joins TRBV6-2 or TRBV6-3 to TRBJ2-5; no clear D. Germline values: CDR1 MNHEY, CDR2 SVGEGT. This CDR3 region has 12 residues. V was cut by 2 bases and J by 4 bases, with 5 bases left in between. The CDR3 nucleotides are TGTGCCAGCAGTTACGATGGAGAGACCCAGTACTTC. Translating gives CASSYDGETQYF.

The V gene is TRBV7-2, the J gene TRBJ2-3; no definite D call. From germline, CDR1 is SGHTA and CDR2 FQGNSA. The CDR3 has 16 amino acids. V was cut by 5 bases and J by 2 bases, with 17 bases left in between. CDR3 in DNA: TGTGCCAGCAGCCCGCTGGTCGGTCCCAACACAGATACGCAGTATTTT. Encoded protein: CASSPLVGPNTDTQYF.

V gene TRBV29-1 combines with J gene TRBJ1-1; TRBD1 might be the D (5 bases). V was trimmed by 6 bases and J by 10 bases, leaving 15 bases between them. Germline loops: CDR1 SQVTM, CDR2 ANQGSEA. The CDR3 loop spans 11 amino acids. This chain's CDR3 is CSVRDSGIAFF. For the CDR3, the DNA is TGCAGCGTCCGCGACAGTGGAATAGCTTTCTTT.

Written as DNA, the CDR3 is TGCAGTGCTAGAGGGACAGGTCTCACCTACGAGCAGTACTTC. Protein: CSARGTGLTYEQYF. V gene TRBV20-1 combines with J gene TRBJ2-7, with 7 positions matching TRBD1. CDR1 is DFQATT, CDR2 SNEGSKA, per germline (reference sequence). There are 14 residues in the CDR3. V was pared by 1 base and J by 2 bases, with 5 bases of the junction left unmatched.

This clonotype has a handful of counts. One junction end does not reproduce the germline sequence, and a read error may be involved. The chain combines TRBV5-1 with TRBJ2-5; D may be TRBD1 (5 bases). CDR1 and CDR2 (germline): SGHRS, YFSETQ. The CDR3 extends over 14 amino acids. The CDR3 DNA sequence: TGCGCCAGCAGCTTGGAGCGACAGCAAGGGACCCAGTACTTC. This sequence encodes CASSLERQQGTQYF.

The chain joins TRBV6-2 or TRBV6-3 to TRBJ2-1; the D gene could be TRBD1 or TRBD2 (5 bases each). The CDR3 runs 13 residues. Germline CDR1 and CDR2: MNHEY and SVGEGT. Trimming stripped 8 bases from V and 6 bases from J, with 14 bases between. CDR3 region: CASGDGGGNEQFF. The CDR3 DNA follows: TGTGCCAGCGGGGACGGCGGTGGCAATGAGCAGTTCTTC.

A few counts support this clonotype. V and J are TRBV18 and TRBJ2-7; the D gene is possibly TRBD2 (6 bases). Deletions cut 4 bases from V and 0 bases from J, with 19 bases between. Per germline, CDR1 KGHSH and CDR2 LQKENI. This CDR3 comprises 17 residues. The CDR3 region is CASSLEGNAVSSYEQYF. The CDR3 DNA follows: TGTGCCAGCTCACTGGAGGGTAACGCGGTGAGCTCCTACGAGCAGTACTTC.

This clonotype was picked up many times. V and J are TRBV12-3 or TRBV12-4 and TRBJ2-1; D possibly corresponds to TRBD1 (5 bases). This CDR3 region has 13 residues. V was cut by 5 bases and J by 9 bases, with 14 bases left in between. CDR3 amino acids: CASSTSGYGEQFF. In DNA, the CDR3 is TGTGCCAGCAGTACCTCAGGGTATGGTGAGCAGTTCTTC.

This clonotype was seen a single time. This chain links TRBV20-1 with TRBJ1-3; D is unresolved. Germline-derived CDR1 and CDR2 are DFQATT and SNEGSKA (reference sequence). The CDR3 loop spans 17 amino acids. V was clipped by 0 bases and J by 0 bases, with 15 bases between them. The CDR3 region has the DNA TGCAGTGCTAGAGATAGTAAGGCAGGCAGCTCTGGAAACACCATATATTTT. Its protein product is CSARDSKAGSSGNTIYF.

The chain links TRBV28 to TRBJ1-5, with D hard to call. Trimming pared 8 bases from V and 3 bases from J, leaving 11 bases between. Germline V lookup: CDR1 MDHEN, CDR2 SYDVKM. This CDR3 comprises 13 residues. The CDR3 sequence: CASQSYTNQPQHF. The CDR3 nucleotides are TGTGCCAGCCAATCGTATACCAATCAGCCCCAGCATTTT.

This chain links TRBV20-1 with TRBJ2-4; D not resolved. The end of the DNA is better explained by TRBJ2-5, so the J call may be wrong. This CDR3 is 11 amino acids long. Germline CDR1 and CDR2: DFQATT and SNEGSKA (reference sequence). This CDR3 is CSARQEKTQYF. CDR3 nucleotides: TGCAGTGCTCGGCAGGAAAAGACCCAGTACTTC.

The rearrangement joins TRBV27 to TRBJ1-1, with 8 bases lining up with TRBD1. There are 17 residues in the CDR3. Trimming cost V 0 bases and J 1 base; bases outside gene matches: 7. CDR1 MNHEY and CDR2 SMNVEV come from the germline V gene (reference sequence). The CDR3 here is CASSLSWGTGPNTEAFF. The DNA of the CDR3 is TGTGCCAGCAGTTTATCGTGGGGGACAGGCCCGAACACTGAAGCTTTCTTT.

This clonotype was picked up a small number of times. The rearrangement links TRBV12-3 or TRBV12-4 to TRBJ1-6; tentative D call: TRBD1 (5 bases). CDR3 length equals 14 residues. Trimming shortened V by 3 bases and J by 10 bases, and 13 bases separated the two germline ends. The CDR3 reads CASSFGGVDSPLHF. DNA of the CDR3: TGTGCCAGCAGTTTCGGGGGTGTCGACTCACCCCTCCACTTT.

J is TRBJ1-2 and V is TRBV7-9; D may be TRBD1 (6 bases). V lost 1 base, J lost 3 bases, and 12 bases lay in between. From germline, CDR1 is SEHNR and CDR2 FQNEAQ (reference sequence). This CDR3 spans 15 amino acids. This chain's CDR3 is CASSLGGAFYYGYTF. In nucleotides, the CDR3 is TGTGCCAGCAGCTTAGGGGGGGCCTTCTACTATGGCTACACCTTC.